These 21 T cell receptor beta chains share one sample of origin, sequenced in a study of blood T cell repertoires in COVID-19 (dated by TCRdb to about 2020). Libraries came from the immunoSEQ multiplex PCR assay. In TCRdb, the immuneACCESS table is reduced to in-frame sequences with V and J assigned. These tables do not hold every clone; where another copy was compared, an unresolved V gene accounts for under half, and the others remain unexplained. The sample table lists 150,000 to 170,000 clones, around 83% of them with a count of one. The biggest ten clones account for about 31% of the sample. Source material: peripheral blood. These receptors were collected from a woman between 55 and 75 years old with acute or convalescent COVID-19.

The V call is TRBV5-1, the J call TRBJ2-5, with 10 bases identical to TRBD1. Germline V gene lookup returns CDR1 SGHRS and CDR2 YFSETQ. J was trimmed by 3 bases and V by 5 bases; bases with no gene match: 7. The CDR3 consists of 15 residues. For the CDR3, the DNA is TGCGCCAGCAGTAGACAGGGGGCAAGAGAAGAGACCCAGTACTTC. Protein product: CASSRQGAREETQYF.

The chain recombines TRBV18 with TRBJ2-2, with 7 bases that match TRBD1. The CDR3 consists of 16 residues. Germline CDR1 is KGHSH and CDR2 is LQKENI. The V and J ends lost 5 bases and 2 bases, in that order; junction bases with no gene match: 8. CDR3 protein: CASSGTGTVNTGELFF. The CDR3 DNA reads TGTGCCAGCTCAGGCACCGGGACAGTTAACACCGGGGAGCTGTTTTTT.

This chain links TRBV9 with TRBJ2-5; 7 nucleotides line up with TRBD1. CDR1 is SGDLS and CDR2 is YYNGEE in the germline V gene. With V trimmed by 2 bases and J by 3 bases, 1 base remained unmatched. This CDR3 has 13 residues. The CDR3 loop is CASSVGTEETQYF. The CDR3 nucleotides are TGTGCCAGCAGCGTCGGGACAGAAGAGACCCAGTACTTC.

The V call is TRBV2, the J call TRBJ2-3; TRBD2 aligns across 13 bases. J lost 3 bases, V lost 4 bases, and 7 bases had no gene match. The CDR3 length is 17 residues. Germline lookup yields CDR1 SNHLY and CDR2 FYNNEI. CDR3 region: CASSGRRLAGGTDTQYF. As DNA, the CDR3 is TGTGCCAGCAGTGGGAGGAGACTAGCGGGGGGAACAGATACGCAGTATTTT.

The chain is built from TRBV3-1 (or the pseudogene TRBV3-2) and TRBJ1-2; a possible D gene is TRBD1 (5 bases). This CDR3 is built from 16 residues. Germline V CDR1 and CDR2: LGHDT, YNNKEL (reference sequence). The ends were cut back, 1 base at V and 0 bases at J, with 12 bases in the middle. The CDR3: CASSQVGGATNYGYTF. The CDR3 nucleotides read TGTGCCAGCAGCCAAGTGGGGGGAGCGACTAACTATGGCTACACCTTC.

In its sample, this clone was seen once. In the same sample, other DNA sequences code for this CDR3. The J gene is TRBJ1-2, the V gene TRBV18; no definite D call. CDR3 size: 14 residues. Germline V lookup: CDR1 KGHSH, CDR2 LQKENI. The ends were cut back, 0 bases at V and 3 bases at J, with 8 bases in the middle. This CDR3 reads CASSPPLRDYGYTF. For the CDR3, the DNA is TGTGCCAGCTCACCACCGCTACGGGACTATGGCTACACCTTC. Drawing the rest from reference TRBV18 and TRBJ1-2, the complete variable domain is NAGVMQNPRHLVRRRGQEARLRCSPMKGHSHVYWYRQLPEEGLKFMVYLQKENIIDESGMPKERFSAEFPKEGPSILRIQQVVRGDSAAYFCASSPPLRDYGYTFGSGTRLTVV.

This sequence joins TRBV6-2 or TRBV6-3 and TRBJ1-2, with 10 bases that match TRBD1. Germline lookup yields CDR1 MNHEY and CDR2 SVGEGT. The V segment lost 5 bases and the J segment 5 bases; nucleotides outside the gene matches: 8. CDR3 length: 15 amino acids. The DNA of the CDR3 is TGTGCCAGCAGTGGGGACAGGGGCCGCCTGTATGGCTACACCTTC. It yields the protein CASSGDRGRLYGYTF.

The chain joins TRBV7-8 to TRBJ1-4, with a possible D match to TRBD1 (6 bases). This CDR3 has 19 residues. CDR1 is SGHVS, CDR2 FQNEAQ, per germline. V shed 5 bases and J shed 1 base, with 23 bases lying between them. The CDR3 region is CASSRSPPWTVRTNEKLFF. CDR3 DNA sequence: TGTGCCAGCAGCCGAAGTCCCCCTTGGACAGTTAGAACTAATGAAAAACTGTTTTTT.

This chain connects TRBV4-1 to TRBJ2-7; 7 bases align to TRBD1. Germline V gives CDR1 MGHRA, CDR2 YSYEKL. The CDR3 sequence is 15 residues long. Trimming cost V 4 bases and J 2 bases; bases outside gene matches: 8. CDR3 sequence: CASSLGTDPTYEQYF. The CDR3 coding sequence is TGCGCCAGCAGCCTTGGGACAGACCCCACCTACGAGCAGTACTTC.

The genes are TRBV13 and TRBJ2-3; no clear D. With 5 bases removed from V and 6 bases from J, the gap between germline ends came to 6 bases. The CDR3 contains 11 residues. Germline V gene sequence: CDR1 PRHDT, CDR2 FYEKMQ (reference sequence). CDR3 protein: CASSRQDTQYF. DNA for the CDR3: TGTGCCAGCAGCCGCCAGGATACGCAGTATTTT.

J is TRBJ2-5 and V is TRBV9; weak D call: TRBD2 (6 bases). Germline CDR1 and CDR2: SGDLS and YYNGEE. V was shortened by 3 bases and J by 4 bases, with 25 bases between the two germline ends. There are 18 residues in the CDR3. For the CDR3, the DNA is TGTGCCAGCAGCGCCCGAGGGTACGGGGGTGTACGGGGAGAGACCCAGTACTTC. It translates to CASSARGYGGVRGETQYF.

Here the CDR3 DNA reads TGCGCCAGCAGCTTGGAGGGACAAGGCTATGGCTACACCTTC. Translated, it gives CASSLEGQGYGYTF. The V gene is TRBV5-1, the J gene TRBJ1-2, with D perhaps TRBD1 (6 bases). From germline, CDR1 is SGHRS and CDR2 YFSETQ. V lost 0 bases, J lost 4 bases, and 10 bases lay in between. The CDR3 length is 14 residues.

The CDR3 nucleotides read TGTGCCAGCAGTTACAATACACCAGGGGAGCAGTTCTTC. This gives the protein CASSYNTPGEQFF. The chain employs TRBV6-5 and TRBJ2-1, with TRBD1 as a possible D gene (5 bases). Germline assignment: CDR1 MNHEY and CDR2 SVGAGI. Trimming shortened V by 2 bases and J by 10 bases, and 12 bases separated the two germline ends. This CDR3 is 13 amino acids long.

The genes are TRBV7-9 and TRBJ1-2, with 10 bases aligning to TRBD1. Germline CDR1 reads SEHNR; CDR2 reads FQNEAQ (reference sequence). There are 16 residues in the CDR3. Trimming took 3 bases from V and 2 from J; bases not matched to a gene: 6. CDR3 amino acids: CASSFGTGEGNYGYTF. The CDR3 DNA follows: TGTGCCAGCAGCTTTGGGACAGGGGAAGGGAACTATGGCTACACCTTC.

V and J are TRBV6-5 and TRBJ1-4; tentatively, D is TRBD1 (5 bases). V was cut by 2 bases and J by 6 bases, with 10 bases left in between. Germline V gives CDR1 MNHEY, CDR2 SVGAGI. The length of the CDR3 is 14 residues. The CDR3: CASSYRGLDEKLFF. The CDR3 region has the DNA TGTGCCAGCAGTTACAGGGGCCTGGATGAAAAACTGTTTTTT.

V gene TRBV7-8 combines with J gene TRBJ2-3, with D perhaps TRBD2 (7 bases). V was trimmed by 5 bases and J by 4 bases, leaving 16 bases between them. Germline CDR1 and CDR2: SGHVS and FQNEAQ. The CDR3 runs 15 residues. CDR3 region: CASSARGGGADTQYF. In DNA form, the CDR3 reads TGTGCCAGCAGCGCCCGTGGGGGGGGCGCAGATACGCAGTATTTT. Based on the CDR3 plus reference TRBV7-8 and TRBJ2-3, the full variable domain is GAGVSQSPRYKVAKRGQDVALRCDPISGHVSLFWYQQALGQGPEFLTYFQNEAQLDKSGLPSDRFFAERPEGSVSTLKIQRTQQEDSAVYLCASSARGGGADTQYFGPGTRLTVL.

The chain uses TRBV19 and TRBJ1-1; D is perhaps TRBD1 (6 bases). CDR3 length: 12 residues. Germline assignment: CDR1 LNHDA and CDR2 SQIVND (reference sequence). The ends were cut back, 3 bases at V and 11 bases at J, with 13 bases in the middle. In DNA, the CDR3 is TGTGCCAGTAGTATGACCACAGGGAAGGCTTTCTTT. This encodes CASSMTTGKAFF. Full variable domain (missing parts from reference TRBV19 and TRBJ1-1): DGGITQSPKYLFRKEGQNVTLSCEQNLNHDAMYWYRQDPGQGLRLIYYSQIVNDFQKGDIAEGYSVSREKKESFPLTVTSAQKNPTAFYLCASSMTTGKAFFGQGTRLTVV.

Only a few counts were recorded for this clone. J is TRBJ1-4 and V is TRBV28; TRBD1 aligns across 9 bases. The CDR3 runs 15 residues. The trim removed 3 bases at V and 8 bases at J, leaving 7 bases unmatched. The germline V gene has CDR1 MDHEN and CDR2 SYDVKM. CDR3 amino acids: CASSFPGQGREKLFF. The CDR3 nucleotides read TGTGCCAGCAGTTTCCCGGGACAGGGTCGGGAAAAACTGTTTTTT.

This rearrangement joins TRBV3-1 (or the pseudogene TRBV3-2) to TRBJ2-3; D is possibly TRBD2 (6 bases). V was shortened by 7 bases and J by 4 bases, with 15 bases between the two germline ends. Germline CDR1 is LGHDT and CDR2 is YNNKEL (reference sequence). This CDR3 has 14 amino acids. CDR3 amino acids: CASTLAWAPDTQYF. The CDR3 nucleotides read TGTGCCAGCACCCTAGCGTGGGCTCCAGATACGCAGTATTTT.

The DNA for the CDR3 is TGCAGTGCTAGTTTGCAGGGCGGTGGGAATTCACCCCTCCACTTT. It codes for CSASLQGGGNSPLHF. V usage is TRBV20-1 and J usage is TRBJ1-6; perhaps TRBD1 as D (5 bases). This CDR3 region has 15 residues. The V and J ends lost 3 bases and 7 bases respectively, with 16 bases between them. Germline V CDR1 and CDR2: DFQATT, SNEGSKA (reference sequence).

The table lists this clone with many counts. CDR3 sequence reads: CASSGRLNTGELFF. The CDR3 DNA reads as TGTGCCAGCAGTGGCAGGTTGAACACCGGGGAGCTGTTTTTT. This chain connects TRBV25-1 to TRBJ2-2, with D unresolved. V gave up 4 bases and J gave up 1 base, with 7 bases separating them. Germline loops: CDR1 MGHDK, CDR2 SYGVNS. The CDR3 length is 14 residues. Using reference TRBV25-1 and TRBJ2-2 for the parts outside the CDR3, the full variable domain is EADIYQTPRYLVIGTGKKITLECSQTMGHDKMYWYQQDPGMELHLIHYSYGVNSTEKGDLSSESTVSRIRTEHFPLTLESARPSHTSQYLCASSGRLNTGELFFGEGSRLTVL.